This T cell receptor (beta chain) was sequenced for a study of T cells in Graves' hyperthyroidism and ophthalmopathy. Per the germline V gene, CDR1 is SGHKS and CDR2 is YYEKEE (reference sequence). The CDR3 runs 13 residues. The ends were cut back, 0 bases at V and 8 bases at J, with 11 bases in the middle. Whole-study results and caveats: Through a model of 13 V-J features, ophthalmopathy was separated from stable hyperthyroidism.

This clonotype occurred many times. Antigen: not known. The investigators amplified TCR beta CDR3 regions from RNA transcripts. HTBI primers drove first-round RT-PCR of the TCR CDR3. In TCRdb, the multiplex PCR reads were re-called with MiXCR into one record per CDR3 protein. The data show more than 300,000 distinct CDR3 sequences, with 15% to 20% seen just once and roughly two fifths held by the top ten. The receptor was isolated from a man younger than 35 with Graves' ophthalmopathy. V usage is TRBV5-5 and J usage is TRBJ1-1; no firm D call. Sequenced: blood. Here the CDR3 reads CASSLGASPEAFF. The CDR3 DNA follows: TGTGCCAGCAGCTTGGGGGCCTCGCCCGAAGCTTTCTTT.